This TCR beta chain originates from a study of blood T cells in healthy people across ages. This clonotype was detected only a few times. CDR1 and CDR2 (germline): SGHTA, FQGNSA. V was clipped by 6 bases and J by 4 bases, with 15 bases between them. The CDR3 totals 14 residues. Next came a second PCR, run for roughly 6 to 11 cycles, which used a sample-barcoded 5' primer along with a J-beta primer mix. TCRdb re-analysed the 5' RACE reads in MiXCR, keeping a single row per CDR3 protein. In the table there are 1.5 million to 1.8 million distinct CDR3 sequences, less than 45% of which are singletons. Sequencing used blood. This TCR came from a woman aged 18-35 years in good health. The chain uses TRBV7-2 and TRBJ1-2; D unclear. The CDR3 DNA is TGTGCCAGCAGTAACAGAGGCGGCCCCTATGGCTACACCTTC. Translated: CASSNRGGPYGYTF. Supplemented by reference TRBV7-2 and TRBJ1-2, the full variable domain reads GAGVSQSPSNKVTEKGKDVELRCDPISGHTALYWYRQSLGQGLEFLIYFQGNSAPDKSGLPSDRFSAERTGGSVSTLTIQRTQQEDSAVYLCASSNRGGPYGYTFGSGTRLTVV.